This TCR beta chain is from a study of liver allograft versus peripheral blood T cells. Turning to the study itself: Comparisons were made between T cell receptor repertoires found in transplanted livers and those circulating in recipients' peripheral blood. Points from the study as a whole: Repertoires of T cell receptors in liver allografts reportedly differed from peripheral blood repertoires.

In this sample, this clonotype is medium-sized. Its antigen is as yet unknown. V shed 2 bases and J 4 bases; nucleotides not matched to a gene: 0. There are 14 residues in the CDR3. Germline V gene sequence: CDR1 MNHNS, CDR2 SASEGT. TCRdb used MiXCR to reprocess the reads, holding one entry per CDR3 protein. The sample comprises around 1,800 distinct CDR3 sequences, about 16% of which are singletons, and approximately 15% rests with the top ten. V gene TRBV6-1 combines with J gene TRBJ2-3; 10 bases fit TRBD2. The sequence was obtained from a human patient who had a liver transplant. Some of these T cells may belong to the graft donor. The CDR3 loop reads CASSESGGADTQYF. The CDR3 nucleotides read TGTGCCAGCAGTGAAAGCGGGGGGGCAGATACGCAGTATTTT.